There are a few counts of the clone carrying this T cell receptor beta chain. Its antigen remains unidentified. Trimming took off 6 bases at V and 1 base at J, with 13 bases between the two ends. Germline lookup yields CDR1 SGHRS and CDR2 YFSETQ. The CDR3 spans 14 residues. Via MiXCR, TCRdb re-called the reads, giving one row per CDR3 protein. Here the sample spans about 330,000 distinct CDR3 sequences, roughly 9.5% being singletons. The source of the sample is a study of T cell repertoires in cytomegalovirus infection. Study context: Matching HLA type, along with CMV infection, was indicated by public TCR beta signatures. Study-level results: CMV-specific HLA-C-restricted TCR beta clonotypes dominated the ex vivo response. Carriers of CMV plus the relevant HLA were identified by cumulative public TCR beta family frequency.

The chain carries TRBV5-1 and TRBJ1-1; D remains unclear. Material: PBMCs. The receptor's source is a human donor in good health (CMV status not recorded). Some clones in this sample may be carry-over from other donors' samples. CDR3 in DNA: TGCGCCAGCACCCCCCCGGGAGCGAACACTGAAGCTTTCTTT. Encoded protein: CASTPPGANTEAFF.